This T cell receptor beta chain was observed in a study of cytomegalovirus exposure and HLA in healthy donors. Study conclusions and caveats: Most likely, a cluster of highly shared sequence variants arose as a sequencing artifact.

Each donor was healthy, and each was a bone marrow donor. Of note for this clone: Its antigen is still unknown.

The PCR was carried out with 60 Vbeta primers and 13 Jbeta primers. Method: immunoSEQ multiplex PCR; TCRdb's copy keeps in-frame clones and lacks some. This table has roughly 200,000 clones, around 87% appearing once. The V gene end was trimmed by 4 bases and the J gene end by 3 bases; junction bases not matched to a gene: 10. The CDR3 loop spans 16 amino acids. Germline values: CDR1 SGHVT, CDR2 SQSDAQ. The V call is TRBV7-4, the J call TRBJ1-2, with TRBD1 matching 8 bases. Sequenced sample: PBMCs. The TCR sequence derives from a boy aged 2 to 9 in good health and CMV-seronegative. The CDR3 DNA sequence: TGTGCCAGCAGCTCGACGGACAGGGAAGAGGACTATGGCTACACCTTC. It is translated as CASSSTDREEDYGYTF.